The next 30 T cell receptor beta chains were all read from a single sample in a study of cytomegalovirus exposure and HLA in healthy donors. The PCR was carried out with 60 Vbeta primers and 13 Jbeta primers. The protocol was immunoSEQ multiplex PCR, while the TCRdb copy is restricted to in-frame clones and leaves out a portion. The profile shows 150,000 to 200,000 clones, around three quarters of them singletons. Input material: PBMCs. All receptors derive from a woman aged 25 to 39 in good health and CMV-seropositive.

This CDR3 is CASSKTGPTGEKLFF. The CDR3 coding sequence is TGTGCCAGCAGCAAAACAGGGCCGACCGGAGAAAAACTGTTTTTT. The J gene is TRBJ1-4, the V gene TRBV13, with D maybe TRBD1 (6 bases). CDR1 is PRHDT and CDR2 is FYEKMQ in the germline V gene (reference sequence). The CDR3 consists of 15 residues. Trimming shortened V by 5 bases and J by 8 bases, and 18 bases separated the two germline ends.

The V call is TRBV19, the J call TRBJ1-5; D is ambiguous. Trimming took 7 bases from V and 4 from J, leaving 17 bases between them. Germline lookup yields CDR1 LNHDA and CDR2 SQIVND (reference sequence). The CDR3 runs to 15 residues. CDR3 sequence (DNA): TGTGCCAGTAATCCCGTAGGAGGGAAAAATCAGCCCCAGCATTTT. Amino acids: CASNPVGGKNQPQHF.

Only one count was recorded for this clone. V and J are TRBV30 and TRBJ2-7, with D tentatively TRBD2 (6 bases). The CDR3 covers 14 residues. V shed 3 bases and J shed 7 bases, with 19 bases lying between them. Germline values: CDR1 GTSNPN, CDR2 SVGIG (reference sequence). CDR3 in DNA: TGTGCCTGGAGCGTAGAACCGGGAGCCAGGGAGCAGTACTTC. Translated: CAWSVEPGAREQYF.

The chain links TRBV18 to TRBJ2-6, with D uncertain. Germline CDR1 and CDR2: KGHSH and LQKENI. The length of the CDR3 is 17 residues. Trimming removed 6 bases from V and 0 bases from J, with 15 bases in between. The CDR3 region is CASSPNPVNSGANVLTF. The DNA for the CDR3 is TGTGCCAGCTCCCCTAATCCGGTCAACTCTGGGGCCAACGTCCTGACTTTC.

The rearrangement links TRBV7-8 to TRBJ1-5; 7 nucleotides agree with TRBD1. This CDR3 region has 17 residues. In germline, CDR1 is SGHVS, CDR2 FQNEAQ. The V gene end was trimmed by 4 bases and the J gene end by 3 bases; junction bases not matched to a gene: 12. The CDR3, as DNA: TGTGCCAGCAGCTCCCCAGGAGGAAGGGGGCTCAATCAGCCCCAGCATTTT. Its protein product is CASSSPGGRGLNQPQHF.

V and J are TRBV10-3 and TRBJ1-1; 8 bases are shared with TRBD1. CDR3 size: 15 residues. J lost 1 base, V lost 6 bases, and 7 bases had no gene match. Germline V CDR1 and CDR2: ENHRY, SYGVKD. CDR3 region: CAIREPGQGNTEAFF. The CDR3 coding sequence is TGTGCCATCAGAGAACCTGGACAGGGGAACACTGAAGCTTTCTTT.

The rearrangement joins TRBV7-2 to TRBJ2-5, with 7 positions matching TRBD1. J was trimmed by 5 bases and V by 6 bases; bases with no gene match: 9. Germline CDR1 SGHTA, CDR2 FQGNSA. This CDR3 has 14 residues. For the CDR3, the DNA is TGTGCCAGCAGGTTTACAGGGGCCGGGGAGACCCAGTACTTC. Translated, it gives CASRFTGAGETQYF.

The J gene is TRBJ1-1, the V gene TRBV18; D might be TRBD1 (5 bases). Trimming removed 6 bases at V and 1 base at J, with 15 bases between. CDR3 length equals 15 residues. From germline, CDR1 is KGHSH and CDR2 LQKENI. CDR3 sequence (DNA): TGTGCCAGCTCCCCAAAGACAGATACGAACACTGAAGCTTTCTTT. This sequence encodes CASSPKTDTNTEAFF.

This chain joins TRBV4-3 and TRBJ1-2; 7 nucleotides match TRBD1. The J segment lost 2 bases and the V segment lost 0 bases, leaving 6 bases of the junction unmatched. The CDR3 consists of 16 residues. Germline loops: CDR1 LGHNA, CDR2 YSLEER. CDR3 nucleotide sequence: TGCGCCAGCAGCCAAGATTTCAGGGGGGCAAACTATGGCTACACCTTC. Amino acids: CASSQDFRGANYGYTF.

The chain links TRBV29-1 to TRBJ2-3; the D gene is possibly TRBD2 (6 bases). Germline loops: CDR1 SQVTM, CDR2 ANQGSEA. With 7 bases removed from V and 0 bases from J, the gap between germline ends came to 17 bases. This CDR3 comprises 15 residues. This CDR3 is CSAILSGKSTDTQYF. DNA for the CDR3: TGCAGCGCTATCCTTAGCGGTAAGAGCACAGATACGCAGTATTTT.

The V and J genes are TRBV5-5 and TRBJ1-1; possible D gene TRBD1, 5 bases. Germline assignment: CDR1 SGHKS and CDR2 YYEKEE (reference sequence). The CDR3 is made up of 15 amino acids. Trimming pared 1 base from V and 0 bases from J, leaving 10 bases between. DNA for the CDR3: TGTGCCAGCAGCTTGAGGGAGGGGATGAACACTGAAGCTTTCTTT. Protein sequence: CASSLREGMNTEAFF.

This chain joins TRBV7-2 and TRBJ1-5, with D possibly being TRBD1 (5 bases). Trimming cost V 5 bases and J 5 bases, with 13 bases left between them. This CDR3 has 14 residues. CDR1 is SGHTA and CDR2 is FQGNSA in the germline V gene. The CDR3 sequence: CASSPGGGYQPQHF. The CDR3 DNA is TGTGCCAGCAGCCCCGGGGGGGGTTATCAGCCCCAGCATTTT. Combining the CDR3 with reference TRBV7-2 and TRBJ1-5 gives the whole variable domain GAGVSQSPSNKVTEKGKDVELRCDPISGHTALYWYRQSLGQGLEFLIYFQGNSAPDKSGLPSDRFSAERTGGSVSTLTIQRTQQEDSAVYLCASSPGGGYQPQHFGDGTRLSIL.

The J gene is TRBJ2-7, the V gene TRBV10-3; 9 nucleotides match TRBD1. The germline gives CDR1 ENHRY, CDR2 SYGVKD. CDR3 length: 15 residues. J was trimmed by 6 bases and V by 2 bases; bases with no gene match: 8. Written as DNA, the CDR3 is TGTGCCATCAGTGAGATGGACAGGGGTATAGTCGAGCAGTACTTC. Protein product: CAISEMDRGIVEQYF.

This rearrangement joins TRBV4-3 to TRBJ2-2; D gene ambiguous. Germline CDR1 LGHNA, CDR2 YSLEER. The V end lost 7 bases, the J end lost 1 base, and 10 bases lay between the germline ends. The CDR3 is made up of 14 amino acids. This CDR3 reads CASTNNLNTGELFF. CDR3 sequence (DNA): TGCGCCAGCACGAACAACCTGAACACCGGGGAGCTGTTTTTT.

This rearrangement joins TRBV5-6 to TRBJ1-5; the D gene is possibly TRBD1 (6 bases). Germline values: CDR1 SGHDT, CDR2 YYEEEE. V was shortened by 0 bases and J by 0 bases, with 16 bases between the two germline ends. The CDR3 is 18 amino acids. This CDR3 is CASSLGGLLVYSNQPQHF. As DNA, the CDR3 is TGTGCCAGCAGCTTGGGGGGGCTTCTGGTATATAGCAATCAGCCCCAGCATTTT.

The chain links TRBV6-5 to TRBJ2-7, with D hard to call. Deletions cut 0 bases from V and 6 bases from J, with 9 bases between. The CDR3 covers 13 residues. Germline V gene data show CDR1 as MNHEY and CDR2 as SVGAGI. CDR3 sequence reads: CASSYSPLSEQYF. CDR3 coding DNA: TGTGCCAGCAGTTACTCCCCCCTGAGCGAGCAGTACTTC.

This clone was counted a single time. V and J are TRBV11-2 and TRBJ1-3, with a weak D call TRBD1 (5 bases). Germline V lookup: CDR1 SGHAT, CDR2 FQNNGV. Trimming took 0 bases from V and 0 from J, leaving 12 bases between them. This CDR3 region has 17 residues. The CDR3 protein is CASSLDRAGLSGNTIYF. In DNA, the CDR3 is TGTGCCAGCAGCTTAGATCGGGCAGGGCTCTCTGGAAACACCATATATTTT.

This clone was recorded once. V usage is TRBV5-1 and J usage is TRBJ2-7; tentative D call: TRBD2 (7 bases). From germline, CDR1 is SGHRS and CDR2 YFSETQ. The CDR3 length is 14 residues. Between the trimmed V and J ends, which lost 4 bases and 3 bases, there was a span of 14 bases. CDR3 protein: CASSKQGGGYEQYF. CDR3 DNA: TGCGCCAGCAGCAAACAGGGAGGGGGCTACGAGCAGTACTTC.

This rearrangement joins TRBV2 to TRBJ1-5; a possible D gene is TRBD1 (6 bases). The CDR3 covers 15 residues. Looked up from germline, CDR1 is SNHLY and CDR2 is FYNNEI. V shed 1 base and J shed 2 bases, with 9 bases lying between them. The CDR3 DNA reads TGTGCCAGCAGTGAAGACAGGGTGGGCAATCAGCCCCAGCATTTT. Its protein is CASSEDRVGNQPQHF.

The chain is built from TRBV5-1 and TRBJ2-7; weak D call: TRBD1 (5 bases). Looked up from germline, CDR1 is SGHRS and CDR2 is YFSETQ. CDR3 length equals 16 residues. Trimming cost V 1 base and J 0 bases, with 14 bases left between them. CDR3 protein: CASSLTTGPLSYEQYF. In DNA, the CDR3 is TGCGCCAGCAGCTTGACTACAGGCCCTCTCTCCTACGAGCAGTACTTC.

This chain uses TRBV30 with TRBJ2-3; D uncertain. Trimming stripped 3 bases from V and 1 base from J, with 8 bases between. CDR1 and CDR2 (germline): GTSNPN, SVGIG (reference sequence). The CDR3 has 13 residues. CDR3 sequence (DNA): TGTGCCTGGAGGAAGGCGGGCACAGATACGCAGTATTTT. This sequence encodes CAWRKAGTDTQYF.

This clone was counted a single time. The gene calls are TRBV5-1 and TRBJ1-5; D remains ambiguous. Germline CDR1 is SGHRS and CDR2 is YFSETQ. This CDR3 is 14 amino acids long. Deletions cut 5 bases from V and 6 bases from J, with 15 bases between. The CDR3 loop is CASSPQLGSQPQHF. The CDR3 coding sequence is TGCGCCAGCAGTCCCCAATTGGGCAGTCAGCCCCAGCATTTT. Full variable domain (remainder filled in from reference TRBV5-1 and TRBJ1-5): KAGVTQTPRYLIKTRGQQVTLSCSPISGHRSVSWYQQTPGQGLQFLFEYFSETQRNKGNFPGRFSGRQFSNSRSEMNVSTLELGDSALYLCASSPQLGSQPQHFGDGTRLSIL.

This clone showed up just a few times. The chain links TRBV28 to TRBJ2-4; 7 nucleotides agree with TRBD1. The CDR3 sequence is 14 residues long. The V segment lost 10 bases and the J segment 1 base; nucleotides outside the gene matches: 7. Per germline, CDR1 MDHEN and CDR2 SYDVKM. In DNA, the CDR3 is TGTGCCACCCAGGGGGTGGGTGCCAAAAACATTCAGTACTTC. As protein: CATQGVGAKNIQYF.

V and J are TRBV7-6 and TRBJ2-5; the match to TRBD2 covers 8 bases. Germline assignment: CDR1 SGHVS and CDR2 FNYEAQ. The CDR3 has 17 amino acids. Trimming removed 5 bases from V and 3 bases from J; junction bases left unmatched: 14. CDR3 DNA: TGTGCCAGCAGCCCCCTCGAGAGCGGGAGAGGGGAAGAGACCCAGTACTTC. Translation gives CASSPLESGRGEETQYF.

CDR3 coding DNA: TGTGCCAGCTCACTCCCCTCTGGGGCCAACGTCCTGACTTTC. Translation: CASSLPSGANVLTF. The chain joins TRBV5-4 to TRBJ2-6; no firm D call. The CDR3 covers 14 residues. Looked up from germline, CDR1 is SGHNT and CDR2 is YYREEE (reference sequence). V shed 7 bases and J shed 0 bases, with 8 bases lying between them.

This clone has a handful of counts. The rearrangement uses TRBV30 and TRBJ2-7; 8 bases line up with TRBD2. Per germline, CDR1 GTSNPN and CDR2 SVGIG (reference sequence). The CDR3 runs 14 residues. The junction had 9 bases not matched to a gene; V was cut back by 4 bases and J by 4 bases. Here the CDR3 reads CAWNVGRAGYEQYF. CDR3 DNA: TGTGCCTGGAATGTCGGGAGGGCTGGGTACGAGCAGTACTTC.

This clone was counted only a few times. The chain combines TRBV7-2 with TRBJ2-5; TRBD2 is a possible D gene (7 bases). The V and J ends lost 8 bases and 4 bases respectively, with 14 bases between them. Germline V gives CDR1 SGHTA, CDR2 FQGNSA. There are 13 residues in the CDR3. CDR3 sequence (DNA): TGTGCCAGCGGGGGGGCCAGCAGAGAGACCCAGTACTTC. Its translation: CASGGASRETQYF. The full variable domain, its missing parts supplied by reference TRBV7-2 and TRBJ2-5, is GAGVSQSPSNKVTEKGKDVELRCDPISGHTALYWYRQSLGQGLEFLIYFQGNSAPDKSGLPSDRFSAERTGGSVSTLTIQRTQQEDSAVYLCASGGASRETQYFGPGTRLLVL.

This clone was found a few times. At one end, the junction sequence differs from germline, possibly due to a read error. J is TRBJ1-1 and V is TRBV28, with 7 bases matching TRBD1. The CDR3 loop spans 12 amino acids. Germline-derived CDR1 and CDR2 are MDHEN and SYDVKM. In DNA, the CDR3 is TGTGCCAGCAACACCGCTCCGGGACAGTTCAATTTT. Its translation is CASNTAPGQFNF.

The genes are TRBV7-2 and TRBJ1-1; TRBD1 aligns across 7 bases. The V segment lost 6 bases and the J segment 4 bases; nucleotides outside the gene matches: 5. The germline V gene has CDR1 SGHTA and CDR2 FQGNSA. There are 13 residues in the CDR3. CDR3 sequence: CASSSTGVTEAFF. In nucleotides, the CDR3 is TGTGCCAGCAGTTCCACAGGGGTCACTGAAGCTTTCTTT.

CDR3: CASSLGGEGFIDEQYF. Here the CDR3 DNA reads TGTGCCAGCAGCTTGGGAGGGGAAGGGTTTATCGACGAGCAGTACTTC. The chain joins TRBV7-9 to TRBJ2-7, with TRBD2 matching over 7 bases. The CDR3 spans 16 residues. The germline V gene encodes CDR1 SEHNR and CDR2 FQNEAQ (reference sequence). The V and J ends lost 3 bases and 5 bases, in that order; junction bases with no gene match: 13.